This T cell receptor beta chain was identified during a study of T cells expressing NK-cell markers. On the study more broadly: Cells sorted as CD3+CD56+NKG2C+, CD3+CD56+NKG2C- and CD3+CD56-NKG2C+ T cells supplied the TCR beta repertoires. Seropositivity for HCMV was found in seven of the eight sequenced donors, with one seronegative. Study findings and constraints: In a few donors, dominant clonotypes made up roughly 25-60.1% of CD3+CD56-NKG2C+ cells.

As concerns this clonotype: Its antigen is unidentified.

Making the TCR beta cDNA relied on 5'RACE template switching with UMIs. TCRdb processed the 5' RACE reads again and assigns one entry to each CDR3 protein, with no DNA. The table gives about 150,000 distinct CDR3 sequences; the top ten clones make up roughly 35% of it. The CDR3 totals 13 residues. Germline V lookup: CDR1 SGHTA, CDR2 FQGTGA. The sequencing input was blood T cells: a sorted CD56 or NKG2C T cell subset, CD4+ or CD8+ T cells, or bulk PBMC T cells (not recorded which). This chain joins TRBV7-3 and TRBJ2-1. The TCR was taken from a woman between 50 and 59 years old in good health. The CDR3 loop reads CASSTTAYNEQFF. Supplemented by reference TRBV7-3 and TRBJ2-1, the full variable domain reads GAGVSQTPSNKVTEKGKYVELRCDPISGHTALYWYRQSLGQGPEFLIYFQGTGAADDSGLPNDRFFAVRPEGSVSTLKIQRTERGDSAVYLCASSTTAYNEQFFGPGTRLTVL.